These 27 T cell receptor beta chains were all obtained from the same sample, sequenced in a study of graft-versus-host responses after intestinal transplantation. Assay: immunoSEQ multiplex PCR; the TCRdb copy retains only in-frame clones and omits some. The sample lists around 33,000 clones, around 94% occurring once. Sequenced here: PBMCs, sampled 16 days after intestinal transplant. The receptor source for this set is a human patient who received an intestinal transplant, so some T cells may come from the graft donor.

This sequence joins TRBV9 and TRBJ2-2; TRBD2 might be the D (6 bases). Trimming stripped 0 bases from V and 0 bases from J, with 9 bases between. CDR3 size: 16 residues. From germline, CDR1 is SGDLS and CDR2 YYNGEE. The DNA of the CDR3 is TGTGCCAGCAGCGTAGCGCGGGGCGCGAACACCGGGGAGCTGTTTTTT. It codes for CASSVARGANTGELFF.

The CDR3 region is CASSFGEGPEQYF. CDR3 nucleotides: TGTGCCAGCAGCTTTGGTGAGGGGCCCGAGCAGTACTTC. The V and J genes are TRBV5-6 and TRBJ2-7; perhaps D is TRBD1 or TRBD2 (5 bases each). This CDR3 region has 13 residues. V dropped 2 bases and J dropped 6 bases, with 12 bases sitting between them. Germline values: CDR1 SGHDT, CDR2 YYEEEE.

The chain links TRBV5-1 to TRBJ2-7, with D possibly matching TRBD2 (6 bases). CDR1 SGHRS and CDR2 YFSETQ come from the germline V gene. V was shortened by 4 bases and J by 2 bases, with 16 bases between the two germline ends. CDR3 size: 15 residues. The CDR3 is CASSPGTGGTYEQYF. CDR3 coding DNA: TGCGCCAGCAGCCCCGGGACCGGGGGAACCTACGAGCAGTACTTC.

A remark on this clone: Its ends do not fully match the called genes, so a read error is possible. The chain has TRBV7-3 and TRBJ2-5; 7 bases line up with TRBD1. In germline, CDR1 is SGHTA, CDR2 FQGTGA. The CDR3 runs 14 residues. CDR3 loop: CASSSTGSGETRYF. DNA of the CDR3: TGTGCCAGCAGTTCGACAGGGTCAGGGGAGACCCGGTACTTC. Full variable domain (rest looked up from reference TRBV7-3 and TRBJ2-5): GAGVSQTPSNKVTEKGKYVELRCDPISGHTALYWYRQSLGQGPEFLIYFQGTGAADDSGLPNDRFFAVRPEGSVSTLKIQRTERGDSAVYLCASSSTGSGETRYFGPGTRLLVL.

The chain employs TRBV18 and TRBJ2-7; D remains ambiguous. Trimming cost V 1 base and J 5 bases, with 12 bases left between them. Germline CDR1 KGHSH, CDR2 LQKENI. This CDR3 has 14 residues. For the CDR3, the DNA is TGTGCCAGCTCACCACAAAGGAGAGGCGACGAGCAGTACTTC. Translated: CASSPQRRGDEQYF.

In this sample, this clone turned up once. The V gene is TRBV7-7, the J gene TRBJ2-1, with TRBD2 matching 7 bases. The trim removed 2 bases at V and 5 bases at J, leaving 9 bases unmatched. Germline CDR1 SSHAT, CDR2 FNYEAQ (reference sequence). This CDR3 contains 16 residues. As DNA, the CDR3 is TGTGCCAGCAGCTTAAGGCTCGGGGGAGGGGACAATGAGCAGTTCTTC. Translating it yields CASSLRLGGGDNEQFF.

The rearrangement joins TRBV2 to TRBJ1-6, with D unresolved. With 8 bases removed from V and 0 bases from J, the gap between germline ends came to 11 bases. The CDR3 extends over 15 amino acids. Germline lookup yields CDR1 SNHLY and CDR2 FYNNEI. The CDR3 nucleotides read TGTGCCAGCCGACGGGGAAACTCCTATAATTCACCCCTCCACTTT. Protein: CASRRGNSYNSPLHF.

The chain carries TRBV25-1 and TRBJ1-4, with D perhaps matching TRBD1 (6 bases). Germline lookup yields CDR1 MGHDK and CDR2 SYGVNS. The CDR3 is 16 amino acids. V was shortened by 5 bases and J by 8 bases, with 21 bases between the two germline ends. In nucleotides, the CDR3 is TGTGCCAGCAGTCCTGGACGACAGGCGAGGGAGGAAAAACTGTTTTTT. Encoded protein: CASSPGRQAREEKLFF.

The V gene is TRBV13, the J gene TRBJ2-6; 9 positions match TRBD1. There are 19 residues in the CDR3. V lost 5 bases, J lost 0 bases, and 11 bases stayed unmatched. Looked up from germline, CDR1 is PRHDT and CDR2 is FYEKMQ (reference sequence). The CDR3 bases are TGTGCCAGCAGCATCTTGGACAGGGGAATTTACTCTGGGGCCAACGTCCTGACTTTC. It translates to CASSILDRGIYSGANVLTF.

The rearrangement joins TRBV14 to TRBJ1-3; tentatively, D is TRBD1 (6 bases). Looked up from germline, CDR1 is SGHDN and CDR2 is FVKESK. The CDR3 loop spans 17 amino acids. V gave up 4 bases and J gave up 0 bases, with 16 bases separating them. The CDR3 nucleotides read TGTGCCAGCAGCCGAGGAACAGGGATTTTCTCTGGAAACACCATATATTTT. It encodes CASSRGTGIFSGNTIYF.

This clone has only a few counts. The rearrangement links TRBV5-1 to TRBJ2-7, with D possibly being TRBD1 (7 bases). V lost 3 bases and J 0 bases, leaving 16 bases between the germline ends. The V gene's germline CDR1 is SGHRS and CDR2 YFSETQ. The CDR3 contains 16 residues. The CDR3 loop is CASSSFLQGGSYEQYF. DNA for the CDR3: TGCGCCAGCAGCTCATTCCTCCAGGGGGGCTCCTACGAGCAGTACTTC. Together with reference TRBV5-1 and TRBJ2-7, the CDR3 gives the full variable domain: KAGVTQTPRYLIKTRGQQVTLSCSPISGHRSVSWYQQTPGQGLQFLFEYFSETQRNKGNFPGRFSGRQFSNSRSEMNVSTLELGDSALYLCASSSFLQGGSYEQYFGPGTRLTVT.

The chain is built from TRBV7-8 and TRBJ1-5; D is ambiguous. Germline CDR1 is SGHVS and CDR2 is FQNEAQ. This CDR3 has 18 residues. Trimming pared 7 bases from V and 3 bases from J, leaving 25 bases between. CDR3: CASNPEVVREGYNQPQHF. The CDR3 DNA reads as TGTGCCAGCAACCCAGAGGTGGTAAGGGAAGGATACAATCAGCCCCAGCATTTT.

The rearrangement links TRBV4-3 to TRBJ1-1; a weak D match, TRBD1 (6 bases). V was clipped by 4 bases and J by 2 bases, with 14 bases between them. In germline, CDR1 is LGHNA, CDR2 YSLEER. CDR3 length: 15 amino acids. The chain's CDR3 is CASSLETGANTEAFF. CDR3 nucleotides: TGCGCCAGCAGCCTCGAGACGGGGGCTAACACTGAAGCTTTCTTT.

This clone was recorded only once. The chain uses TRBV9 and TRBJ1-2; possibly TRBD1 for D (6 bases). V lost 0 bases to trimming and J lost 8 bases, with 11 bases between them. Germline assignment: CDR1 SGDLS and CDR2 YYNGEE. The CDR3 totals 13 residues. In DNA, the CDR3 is TGTGCCAGCAGCGTAGTAGGGGGAAGGGGCTACACCTTC. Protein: CASSVVGGRGYTF.

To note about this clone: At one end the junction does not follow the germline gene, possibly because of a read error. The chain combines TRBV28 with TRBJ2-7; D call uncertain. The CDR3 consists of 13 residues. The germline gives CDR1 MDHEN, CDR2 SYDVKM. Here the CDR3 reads CASNLGPSYEQYF. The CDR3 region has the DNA TGTGCCAGCAATTTAGGTCCCTCCTACGAGCAGTACTTC.

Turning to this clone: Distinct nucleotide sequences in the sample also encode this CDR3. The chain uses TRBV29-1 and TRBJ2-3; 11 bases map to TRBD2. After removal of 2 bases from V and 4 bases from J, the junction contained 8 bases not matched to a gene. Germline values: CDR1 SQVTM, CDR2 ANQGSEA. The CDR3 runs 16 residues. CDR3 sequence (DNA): TGCAGCGTTGAACCAGTACTAGCGGGAGCTCCAGATACGCAGTATTTT. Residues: CSVEPVLAGAPDTQYF.

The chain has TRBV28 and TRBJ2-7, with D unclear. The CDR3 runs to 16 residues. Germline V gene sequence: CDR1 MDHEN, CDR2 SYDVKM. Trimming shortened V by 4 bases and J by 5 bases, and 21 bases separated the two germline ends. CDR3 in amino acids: CASSSPLVVTANEQYF. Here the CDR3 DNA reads TGTGCCAGCAGTTCGCCATTAGTAGTCACCGCCAACGAGCAGTACTTC.

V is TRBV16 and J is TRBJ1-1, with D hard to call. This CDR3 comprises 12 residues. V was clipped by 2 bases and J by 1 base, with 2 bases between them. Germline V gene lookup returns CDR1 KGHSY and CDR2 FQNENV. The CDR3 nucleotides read TGTGCCAGCAGCCAACAGAACACTGAAGCTTTCTTT. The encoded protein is CASSQQNTEAFF.

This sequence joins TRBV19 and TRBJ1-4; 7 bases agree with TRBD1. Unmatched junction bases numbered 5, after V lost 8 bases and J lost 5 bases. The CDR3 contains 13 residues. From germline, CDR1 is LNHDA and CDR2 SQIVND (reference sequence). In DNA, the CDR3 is TGTGCCAGTCAGATACAGGGGAATGAAAAACTGTTTTTT. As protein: CASQIQGNEKLFF.

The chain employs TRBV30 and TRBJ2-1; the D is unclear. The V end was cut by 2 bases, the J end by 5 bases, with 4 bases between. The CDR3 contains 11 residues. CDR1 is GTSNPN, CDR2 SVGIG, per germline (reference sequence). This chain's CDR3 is CAWSSNNEQFF. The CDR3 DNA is TGTGCCTGGAGTTCTAACAATGAGCAGTTCTTC.

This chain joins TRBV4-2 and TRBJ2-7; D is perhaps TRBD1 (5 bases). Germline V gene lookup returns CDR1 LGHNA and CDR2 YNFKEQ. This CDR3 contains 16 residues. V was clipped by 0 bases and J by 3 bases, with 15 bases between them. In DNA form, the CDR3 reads TGTGCCAGCAGCCAAGATCAGAGCGACAGCTTCTACGAGCAGTACTTC. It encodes CASSQDQSDSFYEQYF.

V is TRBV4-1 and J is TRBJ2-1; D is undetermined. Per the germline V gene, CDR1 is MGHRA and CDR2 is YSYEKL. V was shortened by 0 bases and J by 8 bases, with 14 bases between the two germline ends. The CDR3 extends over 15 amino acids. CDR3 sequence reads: CASSQESLGGDEQFF. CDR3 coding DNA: TGCGCCAGCAGCCAAGAAAGCTTGGGCGGAGATGAGCAGTTCTTC.

CDR3 sequence (DNA): TGCGCCAGCAGTGTGATCCGCGCACAAAGTCGGGCCAACGTCCTGACTTTC. Encoded protein: CASSVIRAQSRANVLTF. V is TRBV10-1 and J is TRBJ2-6; D not certain. Germline lookup yields CDR1 WNHNN and CDR2 SYGVQD (reference sequence). Trimming took 4 bases from V and 5 from J, leaving 18 bases between them. The CDR3 runs 17 residues.

CDR3 amino acids: CASSLRRLGYNEQFF. Written as DNA, the CDR3 is TGTGCCAGCAGCTTAAGGAGACTAGGATACAATGAGCAGTTCTTC. The chain combines TRBV7-2 with TRBJ2-1; the D gene is possibly TRBD2 (6 bases). This CDR3 is built from 15 residues. Germline CDR1 is SGHTA and CDR2 is FQGNSA. Between the trimmed V and J ends, which lost 2 bases and 4 bases, there was a span of 12 bases.

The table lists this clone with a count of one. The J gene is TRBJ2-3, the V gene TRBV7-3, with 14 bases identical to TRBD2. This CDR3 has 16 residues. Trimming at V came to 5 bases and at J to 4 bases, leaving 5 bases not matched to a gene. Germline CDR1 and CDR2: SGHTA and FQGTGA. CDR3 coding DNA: TGTGCCAGCAGCAGGGGGACTAGCGGGAGTGCAGATACGCAGTATTTT. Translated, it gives CASSRGTSGSADTQYF. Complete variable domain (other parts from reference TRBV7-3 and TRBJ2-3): GAGVSQTPSNKVTEKGKYVELRCDPISGHTALYWYRQSLGQGPEFLIYFQGTGAADDSGLPNDRFFAVRPEGSVSTLKIQRTERGDSAVYLCASSRGTSGSADTQYFGPGTRLTVL.

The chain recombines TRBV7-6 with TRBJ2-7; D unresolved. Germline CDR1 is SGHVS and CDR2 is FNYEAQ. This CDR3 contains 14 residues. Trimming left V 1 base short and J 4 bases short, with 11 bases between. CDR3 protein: CASSLGSPGYEQYF. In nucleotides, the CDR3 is TGTGCCAGCAGCTTAGGGTCCCCCGGGTACGAGCAGTACTTC.

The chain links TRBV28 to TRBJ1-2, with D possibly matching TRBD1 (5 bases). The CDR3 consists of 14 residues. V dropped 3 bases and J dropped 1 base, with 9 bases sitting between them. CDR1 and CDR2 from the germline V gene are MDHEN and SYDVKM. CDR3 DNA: TGTGCCAGCAGTTTGGGAGGGGTTAACTATGGCTACACCTTC. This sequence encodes CASSLGGVNYGYTF.